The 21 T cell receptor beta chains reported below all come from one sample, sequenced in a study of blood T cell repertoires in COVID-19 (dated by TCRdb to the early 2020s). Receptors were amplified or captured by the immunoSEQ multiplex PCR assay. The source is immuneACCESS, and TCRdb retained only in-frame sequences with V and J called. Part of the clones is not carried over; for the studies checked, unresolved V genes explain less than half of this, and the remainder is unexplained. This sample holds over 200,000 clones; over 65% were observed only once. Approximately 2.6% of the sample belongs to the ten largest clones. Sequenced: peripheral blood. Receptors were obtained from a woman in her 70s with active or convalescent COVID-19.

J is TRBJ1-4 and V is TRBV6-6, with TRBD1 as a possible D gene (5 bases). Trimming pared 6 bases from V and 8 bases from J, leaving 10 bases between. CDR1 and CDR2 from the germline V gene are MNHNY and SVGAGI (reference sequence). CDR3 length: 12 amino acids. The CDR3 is CASRERGEKLFF. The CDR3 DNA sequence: TGTGCCAGCAGAGAAAGGGGAGAAAAACTGTTTTTT.

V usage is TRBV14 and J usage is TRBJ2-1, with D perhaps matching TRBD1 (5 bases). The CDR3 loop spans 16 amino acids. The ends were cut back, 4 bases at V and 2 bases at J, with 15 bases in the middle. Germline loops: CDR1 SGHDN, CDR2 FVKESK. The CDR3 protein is CASSPPGSFAYNEQFF. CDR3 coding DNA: TGTGCCAGCAGCCCTCCAGGGTCCTTCGCCTACAATGAGCAGTTCTTC.

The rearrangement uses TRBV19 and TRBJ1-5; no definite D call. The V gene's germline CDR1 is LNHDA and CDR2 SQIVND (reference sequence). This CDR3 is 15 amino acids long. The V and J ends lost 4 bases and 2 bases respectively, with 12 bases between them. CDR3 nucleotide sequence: TGTGCCAGTAGTACCGCGGGGTGGGGCAATCAGCCCCAGCATTTT. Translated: CASSTAGWGNQPQHF.

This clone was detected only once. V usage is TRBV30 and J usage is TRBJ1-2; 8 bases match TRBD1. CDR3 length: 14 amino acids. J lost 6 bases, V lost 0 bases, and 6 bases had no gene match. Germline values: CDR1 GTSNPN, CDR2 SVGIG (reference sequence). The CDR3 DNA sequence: TGTGCCTGGAGTGTACTTCAGGGGGCGGATGGCTACACCTTC. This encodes CAWSVLQGADGYTF. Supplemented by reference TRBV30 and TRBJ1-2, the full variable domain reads SQTIHQWPATLVQPVGSPLSLECTVEGTSNPNLYWYRQAAGRGLQLLFYSVGIGQISSEVPQNLSASRPQDRQFILSSKKLLLSDSGFYLCAWSVLQGADGYTFGSGTRLTVV.

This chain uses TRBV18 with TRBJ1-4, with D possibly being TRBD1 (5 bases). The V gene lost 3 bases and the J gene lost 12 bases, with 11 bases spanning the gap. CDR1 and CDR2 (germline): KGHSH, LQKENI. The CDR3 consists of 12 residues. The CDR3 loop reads CASSPYLGELFF. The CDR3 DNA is TGTGCCAGCTCACCTTACCTAGGGGAACTGTTTTTT.

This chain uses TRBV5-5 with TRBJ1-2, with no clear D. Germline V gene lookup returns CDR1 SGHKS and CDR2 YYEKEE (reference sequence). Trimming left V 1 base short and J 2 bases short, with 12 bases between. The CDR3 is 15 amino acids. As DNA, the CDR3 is TGTGCCAGCAGCTTGAATTCCCATTTCAACTATGGCTACACCTTC. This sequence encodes CASSLNSHFNYGYTF.

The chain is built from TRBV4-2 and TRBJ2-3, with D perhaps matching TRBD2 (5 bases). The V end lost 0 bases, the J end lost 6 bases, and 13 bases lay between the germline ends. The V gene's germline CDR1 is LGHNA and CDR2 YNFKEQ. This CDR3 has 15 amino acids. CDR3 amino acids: CASSQDIFGGDTQYF. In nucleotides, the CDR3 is TGTGCCAGCAGCCAAGATATCTTTGGCGGGGATACGCAGTATTTT.

The CDR3, as DNA: TGTGCCAGCAACCGAGCAGGGGACTACGAGCAGTACTTC. Protein product: CASNRAGDYEQYF. The genes are TRBV7-2 and TRBJ2-7; TRBD1 is a possible D gene (6 bases). Deletions cut 7 bases from V and 3 bases from J, with 13 bases between. This CDR3 has 13 amino acids. Germline V lookup: CDR1 SGHTA, CDR2 FQGNSA. The variable domain in full, with the rest retrieved from reference TRBV7-2 and TRBJ2-7, is GAGVSQSPSNKVTEKGKDVELRCDPISGHTALYWYRQSLGQGLEFLIYFQGNSAPDKSGLPSDRFSAERTGGSVSTLTIQRTQQEDSAVYLCASNRAGDYEQYFGPGTRLTVT.

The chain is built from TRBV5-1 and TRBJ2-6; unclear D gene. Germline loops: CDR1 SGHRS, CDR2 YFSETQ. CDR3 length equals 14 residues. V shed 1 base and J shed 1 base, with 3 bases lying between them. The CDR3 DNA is TGCGCCAGCAGCTTGCTTTCTGGGGCCAACGTCCTGACTTTC. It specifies CASSLLSGANVLTF.

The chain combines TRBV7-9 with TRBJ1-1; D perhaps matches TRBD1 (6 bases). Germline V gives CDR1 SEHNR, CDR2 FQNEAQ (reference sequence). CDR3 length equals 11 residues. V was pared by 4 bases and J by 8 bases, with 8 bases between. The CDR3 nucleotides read TGTGCCAGCAGCTCCGGACAGGAAGCTTTCTTT. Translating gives CASSSGQEAFF.

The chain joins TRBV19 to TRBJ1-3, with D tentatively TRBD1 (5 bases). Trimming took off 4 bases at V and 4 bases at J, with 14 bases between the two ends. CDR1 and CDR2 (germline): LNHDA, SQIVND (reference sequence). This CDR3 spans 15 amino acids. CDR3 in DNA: TGTGCCAGTAGTACGCGGACACCGAGGGGAAACACCATATATTTT. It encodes CASSTRTPRGNTIYF.

The DNA for the CDR3 is TGCGCCAGCAGCCCGGGACTAGCGGGTTACAATGAGCAGTTCTTC. Protein product: CASSPGLAGYNEQFF. The rearrangement uses TRBV5-1 and TRBJ2-1, with 12 bases matching TRBD2. This CDR3 has 15 residues. V shed 4 bases and J 4 bases; nucleotides not matched to a gene: 3. Germline V gives CDR1 SGHRS, CDR2 YFSETQ.

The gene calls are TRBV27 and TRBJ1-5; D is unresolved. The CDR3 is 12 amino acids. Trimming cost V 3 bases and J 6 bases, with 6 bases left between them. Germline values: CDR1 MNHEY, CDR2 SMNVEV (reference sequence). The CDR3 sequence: CASSFNGQPQHF. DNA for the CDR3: TGTGCCAGCAGTTTTAACGGTCAGCCCCAGCATTTT.

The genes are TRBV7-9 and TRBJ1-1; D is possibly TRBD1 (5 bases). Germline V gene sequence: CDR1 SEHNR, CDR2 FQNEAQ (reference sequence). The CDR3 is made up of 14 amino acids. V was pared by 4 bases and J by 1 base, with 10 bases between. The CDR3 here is CASSSMGGNTEAFF. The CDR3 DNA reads TGTGCCAGCAGCTCTATGGGGGGGAACACTGAAGCTTTCTTT.

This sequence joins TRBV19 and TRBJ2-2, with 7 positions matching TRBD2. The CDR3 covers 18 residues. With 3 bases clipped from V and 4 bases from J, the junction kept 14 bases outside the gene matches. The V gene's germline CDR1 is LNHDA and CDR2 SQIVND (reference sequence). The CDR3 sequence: CASSMDLRASGATGELFF. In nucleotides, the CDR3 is TGTGCCAGTAGTATGGACCTCAGGGCGAGCGGGGCCACCGGGGAGCTGTTTTTT.

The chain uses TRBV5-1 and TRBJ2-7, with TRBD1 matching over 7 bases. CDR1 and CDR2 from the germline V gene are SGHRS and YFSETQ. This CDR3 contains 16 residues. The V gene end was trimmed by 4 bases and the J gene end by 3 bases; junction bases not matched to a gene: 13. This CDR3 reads CASSLHPTGLGYEQYF. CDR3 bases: TGCGCCAGCAGCCTCCACCCGACAGGGCTCGGCTACGAGCAGTACTTC. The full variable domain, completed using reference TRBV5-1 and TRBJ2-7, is KAGVTQTPRYLIKTRGQQVTLSCSPISGHRSVSWYQQTPGQGLQFLFEYFSETQRNKGNFPGRFSGRQFSNSRSEMNVSTLELGDSALYLCASSLHPTGLGYEQYFGPGTRLTVT.

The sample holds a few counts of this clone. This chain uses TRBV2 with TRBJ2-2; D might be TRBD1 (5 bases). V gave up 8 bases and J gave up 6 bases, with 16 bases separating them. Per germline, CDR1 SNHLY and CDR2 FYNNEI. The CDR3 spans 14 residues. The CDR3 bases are TGTGCCAGCGGGAAGGGGCGATATGCCGGGGAGCTGTTTTTT. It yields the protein CASGKGRYAGELFF.

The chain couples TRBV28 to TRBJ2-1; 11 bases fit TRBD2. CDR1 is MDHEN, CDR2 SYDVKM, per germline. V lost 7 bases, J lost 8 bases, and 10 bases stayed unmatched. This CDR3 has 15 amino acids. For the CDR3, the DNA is TGTGCCAGCAACATCCGGCCTAGCGGGAGGTATGAGCAGTTCTTC. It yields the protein CASNIRPSGRYEQFF.

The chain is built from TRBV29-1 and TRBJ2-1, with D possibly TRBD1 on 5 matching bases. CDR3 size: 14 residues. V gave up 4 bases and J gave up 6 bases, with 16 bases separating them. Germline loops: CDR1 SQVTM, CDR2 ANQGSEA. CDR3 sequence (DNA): TGCAGCGTTGGGGGCTCCAGAGGTTTCAATGAGCAGTTCTTC. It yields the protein CSVGGSRGFNEQFF.

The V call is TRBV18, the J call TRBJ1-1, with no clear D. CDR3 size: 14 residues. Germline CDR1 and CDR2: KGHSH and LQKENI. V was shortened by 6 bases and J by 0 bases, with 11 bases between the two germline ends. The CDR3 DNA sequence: TGTGCCAGCTCGTCTCTGACTCTGAACACTGAAGCTTTCTTT. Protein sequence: CASSSLTLNTEAFF.

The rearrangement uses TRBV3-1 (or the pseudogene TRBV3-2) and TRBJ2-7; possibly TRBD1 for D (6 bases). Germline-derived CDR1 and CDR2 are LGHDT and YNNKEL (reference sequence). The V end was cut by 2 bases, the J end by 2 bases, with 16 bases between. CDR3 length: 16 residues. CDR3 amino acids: CASSQWVAGAPYEQYF. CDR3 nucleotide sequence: TGTGCCAGCAGCCAATGGGTGGCAGGGGCTCCCTACGAGCAGTACTTC.